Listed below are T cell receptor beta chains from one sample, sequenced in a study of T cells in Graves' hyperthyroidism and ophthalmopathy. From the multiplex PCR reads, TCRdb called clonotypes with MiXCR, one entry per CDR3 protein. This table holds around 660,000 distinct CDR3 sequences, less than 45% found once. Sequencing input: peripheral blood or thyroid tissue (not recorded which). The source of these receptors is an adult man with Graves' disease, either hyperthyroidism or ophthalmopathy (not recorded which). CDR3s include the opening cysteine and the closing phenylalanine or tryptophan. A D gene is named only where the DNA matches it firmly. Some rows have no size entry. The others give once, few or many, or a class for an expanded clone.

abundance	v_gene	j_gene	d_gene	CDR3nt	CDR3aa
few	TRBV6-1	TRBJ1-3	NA	TGTGCCACTACCGGGCCGCTTCGGGGAAACACCATATATTTT	CATTGPLRGNTIYF
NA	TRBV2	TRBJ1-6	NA	TGTGCCAGCAGCTTAGTGGGGGGTGGCAATCAGCCCCTCCACTTT	CASSLVGGGNQPLHF
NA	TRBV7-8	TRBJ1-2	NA	TGTGCCAGCAGCCATGGTGACCGACGAAACTATGGCTACACCTTC	CASSHGDRRNYGYTF
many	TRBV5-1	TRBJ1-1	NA	TGCGCCAGCAGCATAGCGGGGTACACTGAAGCTTTCTTT	CASSIAGYTEAFF
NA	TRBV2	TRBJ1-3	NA	TGTGCCAGCAGTAAGAACACCATATATTTT	CASSKNTIYF
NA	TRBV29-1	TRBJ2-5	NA	TGCAGCCCCATCGGCCAGGGGGGATTGCACCAAGAGACCCAGTACTTC	CSPIGQGGLHQETQYF
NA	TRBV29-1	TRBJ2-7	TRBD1	TGCAGCGTTGTGACAGGGGACTCCTACGAGCAGTACTTC	CSVVTGDSYEQYF
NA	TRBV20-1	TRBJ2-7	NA	TGCAGTGCTAGGTCCATCCCGTACTACGAGCAGTACTTC	CSARSIPYYEQYF
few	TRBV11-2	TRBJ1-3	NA	TGTGCCAGCAGCTTAGAAAGGCGGGGAAACACCATATATTTT	CASSLERRGNTIYF
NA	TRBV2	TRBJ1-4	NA	TGTGCCAGCTCAGGCTCCCGAAGGAATGAAAAACTGTTTTTT	CASSGSRRNEKLFF
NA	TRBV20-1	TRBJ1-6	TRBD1	TGCAGTACGGACAGGGACTCGCGGAATTCACCCCTCCACTTT	CSTDRDSRNSPLHF
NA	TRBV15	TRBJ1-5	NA	TGTGCCACCGCCAGAGCGTATAGCAATCAGCCCCAGCATTTT	CATARAYSNQPQHF
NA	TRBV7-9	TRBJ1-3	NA	TGTGCCAGCAGCTTAGACGGGGATACATCTGGAAACACCATATATTTT	CASSLDGDTSGNTIYF
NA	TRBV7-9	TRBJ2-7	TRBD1	TGTGCCAGCAGCTTAGGTCCGACAGGGATACGCGAGCAGTACTTC	CASSLGPTGIREQYF
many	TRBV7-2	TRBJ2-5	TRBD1	TGTGCCAGCAGCCGAGACAGGGGGCGCGAGACCCAGTACTTC	CASSRDRGRETQYF
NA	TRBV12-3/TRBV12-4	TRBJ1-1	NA	TGTGCCAGCAGTTTAAATGAGGTTTCCCGGTTGAACACTGAAGCTTTCTTT	CASSLNEVSRLNTEAFF
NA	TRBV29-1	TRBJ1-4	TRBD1	TGCAGCGTATTGGGACAGGACGAAAAACTGTTTTTT	CSVLGQDEKLFF
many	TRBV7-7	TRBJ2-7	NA	TGTGCTAGCAGCCCGGGACGCCGCTCCTACGAGCAGTACTTC	CASSPGRRSYEQYF
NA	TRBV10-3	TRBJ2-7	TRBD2	TGTGCCATCGGGGCAGCAGCGGGGGATGTGGACTTC	CAIGAAAGDVDF
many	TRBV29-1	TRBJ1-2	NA	TGCAGCGTTGAGATGGCAGACGGCGGCTACACCTTC	CSVEMADGGYTF
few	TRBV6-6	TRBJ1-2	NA	TGTGCCAGCACCCTGGACCGGGCGGACGGCTACACCTTC	CASTLDRADGYTF
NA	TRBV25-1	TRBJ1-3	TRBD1	TGTGCCAGCAGCTTGGATCACAGGGGGGATTTCTCTGGAAACACCATATATTTT	CASSLDHRGDFSGNTIYF
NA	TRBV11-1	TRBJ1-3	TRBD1	TGTGCCAGCAGTCCCTCAACCCGGACAGGGGCTGGAAACACCATATATTTT	CASSPSTRTGAGNTIYF
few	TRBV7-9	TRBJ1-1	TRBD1	TGTGCCAGCAGACTTATGACAGGGGGTATCACTGAAGCTTTCTTT	CASRLMTGGITEAFF